The 26 T cell receptor beta chains below come from one sample, sequenced in a study. Profiled with immunoSEQ multiplex PCR; TCRdb holds only in-frame clones, not every one. This sample has some 68,000 clones, with approximately 92% found just once. Sequenced sample: PBMCs. These receptors all come from a man aged 35 to 55 with rheumatoid arthritis.

The chain combines TRBV3-1 (or the pseudogene TRBV3-2) with TRBJ2-1; 9 bases align to TRBD1. The CDR3 consists of 18 residues. CDR1 LGHDT and CDR2 YNNKEL come from the germline V gene (reference sequence). The V and J ends lost 3 bases and 4 bases, in that order; junction bases with no gene match: 13. The CDR3 DNA follows: TGTGCCAGCAGCCAGGGGGGCTTAGGGACAGGGACTTACAATGAGCAGTTCTTC. Its translation: CASSQGGLGTGTYNEQFF.

The genes are TRBV6-2 or TRBV6-3 and TRBJ1-1, with D hard to call. The germline CDR1 and CDR2 sequences are MNHEY and SVGEGT. The CDR3 consists of 12 residues. V was pared by 1 base and J by 4 bases, with 4 bases between. CDR3 nucleotide sequence: TGTGCCAGCAGTTACTTTGTCACTGAAGCTTTCTTT. Its protein is CASSYFVTEAFF.

This chain uses TRBV10-1 with TRBJ1-4, with D perhaps matching TRBD1 (5 bases). CDR1 WNHNN and CDR2 SYGVQD come from the germline V gene (reference sequence). This CDR3 has 13 amino acids. V was trimmed by 8 bases and J by 0 bases, leaving 7 bases between them. The CDR3 reads CASGASTNEKLFF. The CDR3 bases are TGCGCCAGCGGGGCTTCAACTAATGAAAAACTGTTTTTT.

This chain uses TRBV14 with TRBJ2-7, with D maybe TRBD2 (6 bases). From germline, CDR1 is SGHDN and CDR2 FVKESK. The CDR3 has 15 residues. V lost 4 bases and J lost 3, with 16 bases in between. CDR3 sequence reads: CASSRFAGTSYEQYF. The DNA of the CDR3 is TGTGCCAGCAGCCGATTCGCGGGAACTAGCTACGAGCAGTACTTC.

The gene calls are TRBV5-1 and TRBJ2-7; the D is unclear. The ends were cut back, 0 bases at V and 3 bases at J, with 7 bases in the middle. The V gene's germline CDR1 is SGHRS and CDR2 YFSETQ. This CDR3 is 13 amino acids long. The chain's CDR3 is CASSLGQVYEQYF. For the CDR3, the DNA is TGCGCCAGCAGCTTGGGCCAGGTCTACGAGCAGTACTTC.

The chain joins TRBV19 to TRBJ2-7; no firm D call. CDR3 length: 14 amino acids. Germline CDR1 is LNHDA and CDR2 is SQIVND (reference sequence). Trimming shortened V by 3 bases and J by 1 base, and 10 bases separated the two germline ends. CDR3 sequence: CASSIMDASYEQYF. Here the CDR3 DNA reads TGTGCCAGTAGTATCATGGACGCTTCCTACGAGCAGTACTTC.

This chain links TRBV27 with TRBJ2-3, with a weak D call TRBD1 (6 bases). Germline values: CDR1 MNHEY, CDR2 SMNVEV (reference sequence). CDR3 length equals 13 residues. V lost 7 bases to trimming and J lost 5 bases, with 13 bases between them. CDR3 nucleotide sequence: TGTGCCAGCACCCGACAGGCGCGAGATACGCAGTATTTT. This codes for CASTRQARDTQYF.

The rearrangement uses TRBV19 and TRBJ1-3, with 8 bases matching TRBD1. The CDR3 runs 15 residues. Trimming at V came to 5 bases and at J to 0 bases, leaving 3 bases not matched to a gene. The germline gives CDR1 LNHDA, CDR2 SQIVND (reference sequence). CDR3 region: CASSQGAPSGNTIYF. The DNA of the CDR3 is TGTGCCAGTAGTCAGGGGGCTCCCTCTGGAAACACCATATATTTT.

V gene TRBV18 combines with J gene TRBJ1-2; 7 bases agree with TRBD1. The CDR3 is made up of 14 amino acids. Unmatched junction bases numbered 6, after V lost 4 bases and J lost 4 bases. CDR1 and CDR2 (germline): KGHSH, LQKENI. CDR3 region: CASSQGTDSYGYTF. Written as DNA, the CDR3 is TGTGCCAGCTCACAAGGGACAGACTCCTATGGCTACACCTTC.

This chain links TRBV27 with TRBJ2-1, with 10 positions matching TRBD2. Germline values: CDR1 MNHEY, CDR2 SMNVEV (reference sequence). This CDR3 has 17 amino acids. The trim removed 5 bases at V and 3 bases at J, leaving 10 bases unmatched. The CDR3 sequence: CASSPSQLAGLYNEQFF. Written as DNA, the CDR3 is TGTGCCAGCAGTCCATCCCAACTAGCGGGGCTCTACAATGAGCAGTTCTTC.

The chain combines TRBV27 with TRBJ1-2; D possibly corresponds to TRBD1 (6 bases). Germline V gene lookup returns CDR1 MNHEY and CDR2 SMNVEV (reference sequence). Deletions cut 10 bases from V and 4 bases from J, with 10 bases between. This CDR3 region has 11 residues. In DNA, the CDR3 is TGTGCCACCGCGACAGGCTATGGCTACACCTTC. Its protein is CATATGYGYTF.

The chain uses TRBV14 and TRBJ1-1, with 7 bases matching TRBD1. Germline trimming cut 4 bases from V and 0 bases from J; bases unmatched to any gene: 5. The germline CDR1 and CDR2 sequences are SGHDN and FVKESK. The CDR3 loop spans 15 amino acids. The DNA of the CDR3 is TGTGCCAGCAGCCCCCGACAGGGTATGAACACTGAAGCTTTCTTT. Its translation: CASSPRQGMNTEAFF.

The CDR3 is CASSYSQGDGDSPLHF. The DNA of the CDR3 is TGTGCCAGCAGTTACTCACAGGGGGATGGTGATTCACCCCTCCACTTT. The V call is TRBV6-2 or TRBV6-3, the J call TRBJ1-6, with TRBD1 identical over 8 bases. From germline, CDR1 is MNHEY and CDR2 SVGEGT. CDR3 size: 16 residues. Unmatched junction bases numbered 6, after V lost 0 bases and J lost 8 bases.

The gene calls are TRBV24-1 and TRBJ2-1, with 8 bases lining up with TRBD2. Germline-derived CDR1 and CDR2 are KGHDR and SFDVKD. Losses at the gene ends were 3 bases for V and 6 bases for J; bases not matched to a gene: 6. This CDR3 is 15 amino acids long. CDR3 sequence (DNA): TGTGCCACCAGTGATGGGACTAGAATCCTCAATGAGCAGTTCTTC. Its protein is CATSDGTRILNEQFF.

The chain joins TRBV20-1 to TRBJ1-1; D remains ambiguous. Germline CDR1 is DFQATT and CDR2 is SNEGSKA (reference sequence). V lost 6 bases, J lost 1 base, and 6 bases lay in between. This CDR3 contains 11 residues. The CDR3 DNA is TGCAGTGCCCCCCAGAACACTGAAGCTTTCTTT. Translating it yields CSAPQNTEAFF.

This sequence joins TRBV11-3 and TRBJ2-1; D may be TRBD1 (6 bases). Germline lookup yields CDR1 SGHNT and CDR2 YENEEA. The length of the CDR3 is 14 residues. Trimming took 3 bases from V and 5 from J, leaving 11 bases between them. The CDR3 DNA is TGTGCCAGCAGCTTTGGGACAAAAAACAATGAGCAGTTCTTC. The encoded protein is CASSFGTKNNEQFF.

This chain connects TRBV4-3 to TRBJ1-3; D may be TRBD1 (5 bases). V was shortened by 4 bases and J by 1 base, with 8 bases between the two germline ends. Germline loops: CDR1 LGHNA, CDR2 YSLEER. CDR3 length equals 14 residues. CDR3 region: CASSPDSSGNTIYF. In DNA, the CDR3 is TGCGCCAGCAGCCCCGACAGTTCTGGAAACACCATATATTTT.

The gene calls are TRBV3-1 (or the pseudogene TRBV3-2) and TRBJ1-4; D is undetermined. V dropped 0 bases and J dropped 0 bases, with 17 bases sitting between them. Per the germline V gene, CDR1 is LGHDT and CDR2 is YNNKEL (reference sequence). CDR3 length equals 19 residues. Written as DNA, the CDR3 is TGTGCCAGCAGCCAAGATACACATTGGGATTTTGCAACTAATGAAAAACTGTTTTTT. Amino acids: CASSQDTHWDFATNEKLFF.

V and J are TRBV6-5 and TRBJ1-6; no clear D. CDR1 is MNHEY and CDR2 is SVGAGI in the germline V gene. This CDR3 comprises 11 residues. The ends were cut back, 7 bases at V and 10 bases at J, with 8 bases in the middle. Here the CDR3 reads CASTAASPLHF. The CDR3 bases are TGTGCCAGCACCGCAGCCTCACCCCTCCACTTT.

The chain uses TRBV5-4 and TRBJ1-1, with D possibly matching TRBD1 (6 bases). This CDR3 is 13 amino acids long. CDR1 and CDR2 from the germline V gene are SGHNT and YYREEE (reference sequence). With 5 bases removed from V and 4 bases from J, the gap between germline ends came to 12 bases. The CDR3 nucleotides are TGTGCCAGCAGTCGGACAGCGGGCACTGAAGCTTTCTTT. Residues: CASSRTAGTEAFF.

V is TRBV7-2 and J is TRBJ1-4; possible D gene TRBD1, 5 bases. Trimming left V 5 bases short and J 5 bases short, with 18 bases between. CDR3 size: 16 residues. CDR1 and CDR2 from the germline V gene are SGHTA and FQGNSA. This CDR3 is CASSTGRRIPNEKLFF. CDR3 DNA sequence: TGTGCCAGCAGCACGGGGCGGAGAATCCCCAATGAAAAACTGTTTTTT.

The J gene is TRBJ1-2, the V gene TRBV19; the D gene is possibly TRBD1 (6 bases). Looked up from germline, CDR1 is LNHDA and CDR2 is SQIVND (reference sequence). With 3 bases removed from V and 7 bases from J, the gap between germline ends came to 18 bases. The CDR3 is 15 amino acids. This CDR3 reads CASSIQTGGGGGYTF. CDR3 bases: TGTGCCAGTAGTATCCAGACAGGCGGGGGCGGTGGCTACACCTTC.

This sequence joins TRBV3-1 (or the pseudogene TRBV3-2) and TRBJ2-1, with 9 positions matching TRBD2. Per the germline V gene, CDR1 is LGHDT and CDR2 is YNNKEL (reference sequence). Trimming at V came to 1 base and at J to 10 bases, leaving 8 bases not matched to a gene. The CDR3 covers 15 residues. The chain's CDR3 is CASSQVWLAGREQFF. Written as DNA, the CDR3 is TGTGCCAGCAGCCAAGTGTGGCTAGCGGGAAGGGAGCAGTTCTTC.

This sequence joins TRBV5-1 and TRBJ1-4; no firm D call. CDR3 length equals 14 residues. Trimming removed 2 bases at V and 0 bases at J, with 5 bases between. Per the germline V gene, CDR1 is SGHRS and CDR2 is YFSETQ. For the CDR3, the DNA is TGCGCCAGCAGCTTAACGACAACTAATGAAAAACTGTTTTTT. As protein: CASSLTTTNEKLFF.

The chain joins TRBV5-4 to TRBJ1-1; D unresolved. CDR3 length: 14 amino acids. V was clipped by 0 bases and J by 3 bases, with 9 bases between them. The germline V gene has CDR1 SGHNT and CDR2 YYREEE (reference sequence). CDR3 in DNA: TGTGCCAGCAGCTTGGGAGGAACCTACACTGAAGCTTTCTTT. Protein product: CASSLGGTYTEAFF.

This clone was observed a single time. V and J are TRBV2 and TRBJ1-5; D call uncertain. The CDR3 loop spans 13 amino acids. V gave up 8 bases and J gave up 0 bases, with 8 bases separating them. From germline, CDR1 is SNHLY and CDR2 FYNNEI. CDR3 amino acids: CASDDNSNQPQHF. The CDR3 DNA follows: TGTGCCAGCGACGACAATAGCAATCAGCCCCAGCATTTT.